The 16 T cell receptor beta chains below were found in one sample sequenced in a study of blood T cell repertoires in COVID-19. Using immunoSEQ multiplex PCR, the repertoire was profiled, and TCRdb retains in-frame clones only, with some absent. The table has hundreds of thousands of clones, 86% seen once; the top ten hold about 4.1%. What was sequenced was peripheral blood. The source of these receptors is a man aged 50-59 years with acute or convalescent COVID-19.

The genes are TRBV18 and TRBJ1-3; possible D gene TRBD1, 5 bases. Per the germline V gene, CDR1 is KGHSH and CDR2 is LQKENI. The V gene lost 3 bases and the J gene lost 3 bases, with 9 bases spanning the gap. This CDR3 is built from 14 residues. CDR3 residues: CASSPQGVGNTIYF. Written as DNA, the CDR3 is TGTGCCAGCTCACCCCAAGGGGTTGGAAACACCATATATTTT.

The chain joins TRBV10-3 to TRBJ1-5, with TRBD1 matching 8 bases. V dropped 3 bases and J dropped 6; count of bases not matched to a gene: 10. The CDR3 covers 16 residues. Germline-derived CDR1 and CDR2 are ENHRY and SYGVKD. CDR3 region: CAISDINRGISQPQHF. CDR3 nucleotides: TGTGCCATCAGTGATATCAACAGGGGGATCTCTCAGCCCCAGCATTTT.

V gene TRBV28 combines with J gene TRBJ1-2, with TRBD1 identical over 7 bases. The CDR3 runs to 14 residues. CDR1 and CDR2 from the germline V gene are MDHEN and SYDVKM. V was clipped by 7 bases and J by 3 bases; unmatched bases: 8. The CDR3 spells CASNSGTADYGYTF. In DNA form, the CDR3 reads TGTGCCAGCAACTCCGGGACAGCGGACTATGGCTACACCTTC.

The chain recombines TRBV6-5 with TRBJ1-1; D remains unclear. V dropped 3 bases and J dropped 0 bases, with 14 bases sitting between them. In germline, CDR1 is MNHEY, CDR2 SVGAGI. This CDR3 spans 16 amino acids. The CDR3 coding sequence is TGTGCCAGCAGTTATGGCCAGACACCCTTGAACACTGAAGCTTTCTTT. It specifies CASSYGQTPLNTEAFF.

The gene calls are TRBV9 and TRBJ1-6; D is possibly TRBD1 (5 bases). Germline values: CDR1 SGDLS, CDR2 YYNGEE. The CDR3 totals 16 residues. V lost 4 bases, J lost 8 bases, and 19 bases lay in between. CDR3 in DNA: TGTGCCAGCAGCCTTCCCCGGGCAGGGTGGTATTCACCCCTCCACTTT. Translation: CASSLPRAGWYSPLHF.

This sequence joins TRBV4-1 and TRBJ1-2, with TRBD1 identical over 7 bases. Germline lookup yields CDR1 MGHRA and CDR2 YSYEKL. The CDR3 covers 14 residues. The J segment lost 2 bases and the V segment lost 7 bases, leaving 7 bases of the junction unmatched. CDR3 region: CASTQGIWNYGYTF. CDR3 nucleotide sequence: TGCGCCAGCACACAGGGGATTTGGAACTATGGCTACACCTTC.

The genes are TRBV19 and TRBJ2-1; the match to TRBD2 covers 13 bases. With 9 bases clipped from V and 7 bases from J, the junction kept 6 bases outside the gene matches. CDR3 size: 14 residues. From germline, CDR1 is LNHDA and CDR2 SQIVND (reference sequence). The CDR3 region is CASQTSGGANEQFF. The DNA for the CDR3 is TGTGCCAGCCAAACTAGCGGGGGGGCTAATGAGCAGTTCTTC.

V and J are TRBV9 and TRBJ2-1, with 9 bases fitting TRBD1. The CDR3 sequence is 15 residues long. The junction had 9 bases not matched to a gene; V was cut back by 2 bases and J by 9 bases. Germline CDR1 and CDR2: SGDLS and YYNGEE. The CDR3 here is CASSVLGTGIGEQFF. CDR3 coding DNA: TGTGCCAGCAGCGTCTTAGGGACAGGGATCGGTGAGCAGTTCTTC.

The chain employs TRBV6-5 and TRBJ1-1; D is undetermined. The germline V gene encodes CDR1 MNHEY and CDR2 SVGAGI. V lost 6 bases to trimming and J lost 3 bases, with 17 bases between them. The length of the CDR3 is 15 residues. The CDR3 DNA reads TGTGCCAGCAGCCACCGACAAGTTTGGGACACTGAAGCTTTCTTT. Translation: CASSHRQVWDTEAFF.

This chain joins TRBV3-1 (or the pseudogene TRBV3-2) and TRBJ1-6; no clear D gene. Between the trimmed V and J ends, which lost 6 bases and 9 bases, there was a span of 6 bases. CDR1 LGHDT and CDR2 YNNKEL come from the germline V gene (reference sequence). This CDR3 is 11 amino acids long. The CDR3 DNA reads as TGTGCCAGCAGTCGGGGTTCACCCCTCCACTTT. It codes for CASSRGSPLHF.

The chain has TRBV29-1 and TRBJ1-4; 7 bases agree with TRBD1. Per the germline V gene, CDR1 is SQVTM and CDR2 is ANQGSEA. CDR3 size: 13 residues. After removal of 7 bases from V and 6 bases from J, the junction contained 8 bases not matched to a gene. The CDR3: CSAGQVGDEKLFF. Here the CDR3 DNA reads TGCAGCGCTGGACAGGTGGGAGATGAAAAACTGTTTTTT.

This clone has just a few counts. The rearrangement joins TRBV11-2 to TRBJ2-3; D possibly corresponds to TRBD2 (6 bases). There are 14 residues in the CDR3. Looked up from germline, CDR1 is SGHAT and CDR2 is FQNNGV. With 5 bases removed from V and 6 bases from J, the gap between germline ends came to 15 bases. CDR3 amino acids: CASSPGTPRDTQYF. The CDR3, as DNA: TGTGCCAGCAGCCCCGGGACTCCCAGGGATACGCAGTATTTT.

This chain uses TRBV11-2 with TRBJ1-1; unclear D gene. Germline assignment: CDR1 SGHAT and CDR2 FQNNGV. Trimming cost V 5 bases and J 4 bases, with 11 bases left between them. This CDR3 spans 13 amino acids. The CDR3 protein is CASSPRGPTEAFF. The CDR3 DNA sequence: TGTGCCAGCAGCCCAAGAGGGCCCACTGAAGCTTTCTTT.

The rearrangement uses TRBV3-1 (or the pseudogene TRBV3-2) and TRBJ1-6; unclear D gene. CDR3 length: 14 residues. CDR1 is LGHDT, CDR2 YNNKEL, per germline (reference sequence). Trimming removed 3 bases at V and 7 bases at J, with 10 bases between. The CDR3 bases are TGTGCCAGCAGCCAGCGGTTTTCGAATTCACCCCTCCACTTT. Translation gives CASSQRFSNSPLHF.

V usage is TRBV3-1 (or the pseudogene TRBV3-2) and J usage is TRBJ1-1; no definite D call. Germline values: CDR1 LGHDT, CDR2 YNNKEL (reference sequence). The germline V and J ends were trimmed by 4 bases and 2 bases, with 14 bases remaining between them. This CDR3 comprises 15 residues. CDR3 sequence reads: CASSRGPQPNTEAFF. In DNA form, the CDR3 reads TGTGCCAGCAGCCGTGGGCCGCAACCTAACACTGAAGCTTTCTTT.

The chain has TRBV7-8 and TRBJ1-4; D perhaps matches TRBD1 (6 bases). CDR1 and CDR2 from the germline V gene are SGHVS and FQNEAQ. V lost 3 bases and J 8 bases, leaving 13 bases between the germline ends. The length of the CDR3 is 14 residues. CDR3 region: CASSFTGLGEKLFF. As DNA, the CDR3 is TGTGCCAGCAGCTTCACAGGGTTGGGGGAAAAACTGTTTTTT.